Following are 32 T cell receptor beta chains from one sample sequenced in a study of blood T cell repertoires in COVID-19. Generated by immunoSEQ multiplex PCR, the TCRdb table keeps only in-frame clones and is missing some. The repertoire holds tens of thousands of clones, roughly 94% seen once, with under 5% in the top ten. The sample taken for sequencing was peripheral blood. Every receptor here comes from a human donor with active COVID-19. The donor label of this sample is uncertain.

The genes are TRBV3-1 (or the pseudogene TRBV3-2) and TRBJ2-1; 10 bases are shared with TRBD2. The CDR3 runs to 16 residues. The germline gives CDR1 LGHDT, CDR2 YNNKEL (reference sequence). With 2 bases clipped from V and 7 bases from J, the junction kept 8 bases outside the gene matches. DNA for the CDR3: TGTGCCAGCAGCCAATGGGGTAGCGGGGGGCGGAATGAGCAGTTCTTC. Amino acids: CASSQWGSGGRNEQFF.

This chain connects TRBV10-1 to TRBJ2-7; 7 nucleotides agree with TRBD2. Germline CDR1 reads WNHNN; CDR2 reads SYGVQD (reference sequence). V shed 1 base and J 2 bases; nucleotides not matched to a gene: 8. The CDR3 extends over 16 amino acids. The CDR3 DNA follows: TGCGCCAGCAGTGAGTTGGCGGGAGTGGAAACCTACGAGCAGTACTTC. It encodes CASSELAGVETYEQYF.

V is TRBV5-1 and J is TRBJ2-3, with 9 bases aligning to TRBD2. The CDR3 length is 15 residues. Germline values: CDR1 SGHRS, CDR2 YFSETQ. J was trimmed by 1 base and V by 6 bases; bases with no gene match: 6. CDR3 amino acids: CASKPLAGGTDTQYF. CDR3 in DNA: TGCGCCAGCAAACCACTAGCGGGCGGCACAGATACGCAGTATTTT.

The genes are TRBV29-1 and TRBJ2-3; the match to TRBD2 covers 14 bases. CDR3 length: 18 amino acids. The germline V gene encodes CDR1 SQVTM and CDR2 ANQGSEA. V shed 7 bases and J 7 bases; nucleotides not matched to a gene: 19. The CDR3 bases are TGCAGCGCTTATTCCCGTAAAGGGACTAGCGGGAGTTCATATACGCAGTATTTT. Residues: CSAYSRKGTSGSSYTQYF.

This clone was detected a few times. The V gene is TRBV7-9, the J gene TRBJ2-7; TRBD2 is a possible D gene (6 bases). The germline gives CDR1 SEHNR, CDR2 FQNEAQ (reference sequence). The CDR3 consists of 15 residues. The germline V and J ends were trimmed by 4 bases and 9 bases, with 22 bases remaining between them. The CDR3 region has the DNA TGTGCCAGCAGCTCTAGGGGTTTCGGGGGAGGACGGCAGTACTTC. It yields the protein CASSSRGFGGGRQYF.

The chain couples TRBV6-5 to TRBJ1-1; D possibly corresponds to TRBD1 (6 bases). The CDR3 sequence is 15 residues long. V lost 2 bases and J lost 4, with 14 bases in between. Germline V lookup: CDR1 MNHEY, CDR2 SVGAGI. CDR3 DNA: TGTGCCAGCAGTTACGGGTGGGGGCGCGTCACTGAAGCTTTCTTT. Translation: CASSYGWGRVTEAFF.

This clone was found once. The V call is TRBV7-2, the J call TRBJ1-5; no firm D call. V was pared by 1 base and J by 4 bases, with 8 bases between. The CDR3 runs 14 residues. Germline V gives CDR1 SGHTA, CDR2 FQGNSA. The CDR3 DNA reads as TGTGCCAGCAGCTTAGGAAGCAGGAATCAGCCCCAGCATTTT. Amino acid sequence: CASSLGSRNQPQHF.

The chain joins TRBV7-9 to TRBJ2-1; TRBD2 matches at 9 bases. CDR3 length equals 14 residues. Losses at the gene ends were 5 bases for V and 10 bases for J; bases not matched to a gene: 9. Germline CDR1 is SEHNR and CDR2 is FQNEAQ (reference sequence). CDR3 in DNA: TGTGCCAGCAGCCCAAATCTAGCGGGAAACGAGCAGTTCTTC. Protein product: CASSPNLAGNEQFF. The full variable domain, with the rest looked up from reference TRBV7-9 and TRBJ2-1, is DTGVSQNPRHKITKRGQNVTFRCDPISEHNRLYWYRQTLGQGPEFLTYFQNEAQLEKSRLLSDRFSAERPKGSFSTLEIQRTEQGDSAMYLCASSPNLAGNEQFFGPGTRLTVL.

The CDR3 DNA follows: TGTGCCAGCAGCGTTCGGGATGAGCAGTTCTTC. Its protein is CASSVRDEQFF. The chain employs TRBV11-3 and TRBJ2-1, with D unclear. CDR1 is SGHNT, CDR2 YENEEA, per germline. The germline V and J ends were trimmed by 5 bases and 8 bases, with 7 bases remaining between them. The CDR3 extends over 11 amino acids.

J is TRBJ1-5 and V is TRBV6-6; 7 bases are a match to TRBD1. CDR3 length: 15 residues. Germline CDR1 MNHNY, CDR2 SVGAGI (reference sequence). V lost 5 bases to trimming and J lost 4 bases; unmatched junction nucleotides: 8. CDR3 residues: CASSNHPRGNQPQHF. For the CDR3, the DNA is TGTGCCAGCAGTAACCACCCCAGGGGGAATCAGCCCCAGCATTTT.

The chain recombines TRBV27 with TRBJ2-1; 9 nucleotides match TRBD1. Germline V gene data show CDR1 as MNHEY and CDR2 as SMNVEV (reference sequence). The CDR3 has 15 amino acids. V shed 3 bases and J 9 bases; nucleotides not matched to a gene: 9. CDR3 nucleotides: TGTGCCAGCAGTTTCGGGACAGGGCCCCTCACTGAGCAGTTCTTC. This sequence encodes CASSFGTGPLTEQFF.

As DNA, the CDR3 is TGTGCCAGCTCACCACAAAGCCCGGGACAGTACGAGCAGTACTTC. Translated: CASSPQSPGQYEQYF. The genes are TRBV18 and TRBJ2-7; 7 bases agree with TRBD1. CDR1 is KGHSH and CDR2 is LQKENI in the germline V gene. J was trimmed by 4 bases and V by 1 base; bases with no gene match: 7. The CDR3 length is 15 residues.

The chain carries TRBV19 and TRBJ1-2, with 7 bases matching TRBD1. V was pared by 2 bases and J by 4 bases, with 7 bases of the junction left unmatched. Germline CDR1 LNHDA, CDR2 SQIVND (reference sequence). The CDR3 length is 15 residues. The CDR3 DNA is TGTGCCAGTAGTATAACCCCAGGGGGAAGCTATGGCTACACCTTC. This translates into CASSITPGGSYGYTF.

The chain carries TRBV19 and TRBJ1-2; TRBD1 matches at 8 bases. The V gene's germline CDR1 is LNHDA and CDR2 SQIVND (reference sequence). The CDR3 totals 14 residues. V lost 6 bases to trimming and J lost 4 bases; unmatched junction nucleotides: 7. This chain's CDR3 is CASSPSGGLYGYTF. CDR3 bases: TGTGCCAGTAGCCCCTCAGGGGGCCTCTATGGCTACACCTTC.

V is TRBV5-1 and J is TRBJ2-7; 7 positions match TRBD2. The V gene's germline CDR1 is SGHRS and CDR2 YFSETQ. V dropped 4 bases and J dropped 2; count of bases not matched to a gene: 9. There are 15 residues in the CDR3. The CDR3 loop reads CASSAVAGAPYEQYF. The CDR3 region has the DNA TGCGCCAGCAGCGCCGTGGCGGGAGCCCCCTACGAGCAGTACTTC.

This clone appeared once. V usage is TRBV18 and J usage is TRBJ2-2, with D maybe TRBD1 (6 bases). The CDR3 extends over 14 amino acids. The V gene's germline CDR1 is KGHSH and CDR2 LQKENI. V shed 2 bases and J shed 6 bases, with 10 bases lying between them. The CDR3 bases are TGTGCCAGCTCACCAGACACAGGGCCCGGGGAGCTGTTTTTT. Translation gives CASSPDTGPGELFF.

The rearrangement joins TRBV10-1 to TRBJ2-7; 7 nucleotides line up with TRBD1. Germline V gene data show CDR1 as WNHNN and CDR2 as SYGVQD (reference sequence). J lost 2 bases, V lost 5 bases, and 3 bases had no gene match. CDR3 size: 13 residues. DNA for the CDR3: TGCGCCAGCAGTCGACAGGGAGCCTACGAGCAGTACTTC. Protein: CASSRQGAYEQYF.

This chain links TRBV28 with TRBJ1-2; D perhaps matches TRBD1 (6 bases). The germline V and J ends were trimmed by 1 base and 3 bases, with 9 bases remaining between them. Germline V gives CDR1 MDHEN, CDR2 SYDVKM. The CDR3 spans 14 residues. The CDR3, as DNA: TGTGCCAGCAGTTTATCACAGGGAGACTATGGCTACACCTTC. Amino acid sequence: CASSLSQGDYGYTF.

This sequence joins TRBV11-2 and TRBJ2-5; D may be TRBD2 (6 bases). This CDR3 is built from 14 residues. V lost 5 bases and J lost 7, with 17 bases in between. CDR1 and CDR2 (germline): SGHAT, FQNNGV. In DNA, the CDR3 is TGTGCCAGCAGCCGATATAGCGGAGGGAGGACCCAGTACTTC. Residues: CASSRYSGGRTQYF.

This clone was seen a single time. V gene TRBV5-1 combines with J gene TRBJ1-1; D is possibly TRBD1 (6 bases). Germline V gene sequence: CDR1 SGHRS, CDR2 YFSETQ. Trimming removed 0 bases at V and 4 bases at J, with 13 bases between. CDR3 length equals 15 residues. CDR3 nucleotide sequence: TGCGCCAGCAGCTTGGATTGGAGAGGGGGCACTGAAGCTTTCTTT. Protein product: CASSLDWRGGTEAFF.

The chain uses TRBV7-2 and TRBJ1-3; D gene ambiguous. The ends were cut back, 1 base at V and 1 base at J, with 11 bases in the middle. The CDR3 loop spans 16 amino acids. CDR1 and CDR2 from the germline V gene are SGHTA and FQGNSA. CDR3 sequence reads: CASSLDPPGSGNTIYF. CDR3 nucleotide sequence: TGTGCCAGCAGCTTAGACCCCCCCGGGTCTGGAAACACCATATATTTT.

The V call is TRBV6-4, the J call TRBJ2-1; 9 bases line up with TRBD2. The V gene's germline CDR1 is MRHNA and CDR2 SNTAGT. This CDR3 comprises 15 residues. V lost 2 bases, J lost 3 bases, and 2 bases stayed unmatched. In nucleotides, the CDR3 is TGTGCCAGCAGTGACGGCGGGGGGGTCTACAATGAGCAGTTCTTC. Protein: CASSDGGGVYNEQFF.

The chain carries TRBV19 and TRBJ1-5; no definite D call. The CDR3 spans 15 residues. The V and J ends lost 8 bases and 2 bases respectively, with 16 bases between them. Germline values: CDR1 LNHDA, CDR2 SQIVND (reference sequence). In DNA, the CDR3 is TGTGCCAGTGAATTGAGAACCGGGGGCAATCAGCCCCAGCATTTT. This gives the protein CASELRTGGNQPQHF.

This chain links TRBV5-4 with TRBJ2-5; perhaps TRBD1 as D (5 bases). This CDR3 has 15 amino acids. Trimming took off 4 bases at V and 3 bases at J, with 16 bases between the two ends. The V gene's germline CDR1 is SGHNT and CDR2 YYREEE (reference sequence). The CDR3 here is CASSPHGGAKETQYF. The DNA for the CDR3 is TGTGCCAGCAGCCCGCACGGTGGGGCCAAAGAGACCCAGTACTTC. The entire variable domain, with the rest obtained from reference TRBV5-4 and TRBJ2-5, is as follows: ETGVTQSPTHLIKTRGQQVTLRCSSQSGHNTVSWYQQALGQGPQFIFQYYREEENGRGNFPPRFSGLQFPNYSSELNVNALELDDSALYLCASSPHGGAKETQYFGPGTRLLVL.

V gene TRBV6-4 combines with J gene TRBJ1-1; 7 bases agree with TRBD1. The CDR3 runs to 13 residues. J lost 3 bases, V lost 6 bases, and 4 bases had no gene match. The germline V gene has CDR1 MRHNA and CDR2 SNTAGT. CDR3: CASRKTGDTEAFF. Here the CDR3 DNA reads TGTGCCAGCAGGAAAACAGGGGACACTGAAGCTTTCTTT.

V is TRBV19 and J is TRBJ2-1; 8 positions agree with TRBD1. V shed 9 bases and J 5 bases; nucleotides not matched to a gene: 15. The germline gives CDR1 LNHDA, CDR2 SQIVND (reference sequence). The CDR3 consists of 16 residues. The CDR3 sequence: CASRGRRGTGDNEQFF. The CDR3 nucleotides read TGTGCCAGCCGGGGTCGTAGAGGGACAGGAGACAATGAGCAGTTCTTC.

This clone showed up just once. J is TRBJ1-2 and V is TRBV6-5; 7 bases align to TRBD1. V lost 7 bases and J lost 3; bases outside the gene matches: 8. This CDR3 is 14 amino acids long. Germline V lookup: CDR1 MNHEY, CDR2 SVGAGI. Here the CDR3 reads CASTREGAYYGYTF. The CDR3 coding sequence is TGTGCCAGCACACGGGAGGGGGCTTACTATGGCTACACCTTC.

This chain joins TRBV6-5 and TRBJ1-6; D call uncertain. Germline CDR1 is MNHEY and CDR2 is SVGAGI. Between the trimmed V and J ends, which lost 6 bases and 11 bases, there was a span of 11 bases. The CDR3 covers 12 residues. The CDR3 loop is CASRWASAPLHF. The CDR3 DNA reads TGTGCCAGCAGGTGGGCGAGTGCACCCCTCCACTTT.

The CDR3 spells CASSPGLAGIYTQYF. The DNA for the CDR3 is TGCGCCAGCAGCCCCGGACTAGCGGGGATATATACGCAGTATTTT. The chain combines TRBV4-1 with TRBJ2-3; 12 positions agree with TRBD2. CDR3 length equals 15 residues. CDR1 MGHRA and CDR2 YSYEKL come from the germline V gene. The V segment lost 4 bases and the J segment 7 bases; nucleotides outside the gene matches: 6.

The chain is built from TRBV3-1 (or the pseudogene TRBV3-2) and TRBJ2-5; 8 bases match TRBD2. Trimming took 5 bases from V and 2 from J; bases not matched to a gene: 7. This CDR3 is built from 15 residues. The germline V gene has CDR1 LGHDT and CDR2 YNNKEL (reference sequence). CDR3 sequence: CASSSGRGGQETQYF. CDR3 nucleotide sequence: TGTGCCAGCAGCTCTGGCCGGGGGGGACAAGAGACCCAGTACTTC.

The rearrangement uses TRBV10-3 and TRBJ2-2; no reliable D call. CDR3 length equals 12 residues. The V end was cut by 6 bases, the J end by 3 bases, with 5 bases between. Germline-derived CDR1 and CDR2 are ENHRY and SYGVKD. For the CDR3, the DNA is TGTGCCATCAGGGCTGACACCGGGGAGCTGTTTTTT. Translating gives CAIRADTGELFF.

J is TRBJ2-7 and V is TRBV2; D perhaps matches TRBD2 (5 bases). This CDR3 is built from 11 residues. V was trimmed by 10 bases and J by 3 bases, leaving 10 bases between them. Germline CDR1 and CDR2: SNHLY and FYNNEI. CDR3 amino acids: CATSTRYEQYF. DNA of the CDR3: TGTGCCACTAGCACTCGCTACGAGCAGTACTTC.